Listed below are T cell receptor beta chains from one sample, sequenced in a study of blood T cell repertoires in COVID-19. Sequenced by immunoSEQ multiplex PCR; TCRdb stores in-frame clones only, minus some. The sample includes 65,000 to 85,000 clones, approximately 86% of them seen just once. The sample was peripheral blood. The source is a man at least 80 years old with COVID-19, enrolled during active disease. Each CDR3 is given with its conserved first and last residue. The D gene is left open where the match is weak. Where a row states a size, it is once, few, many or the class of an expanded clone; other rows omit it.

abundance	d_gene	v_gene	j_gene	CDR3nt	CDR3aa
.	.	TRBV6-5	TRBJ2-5	TGTGCCAGCAGCAGAAGGTTCGTGACAGAAGAGACCCAGTACTTC	CASSRRFVTEETQYF
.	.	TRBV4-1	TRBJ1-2	TGCGCCAGCAGCCAAGAAGGGGCAGGGCGGAATGGCTACACCTTC	CASSQEGAGRNGYTF
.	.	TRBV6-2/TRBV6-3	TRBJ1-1	TGTGCCAGCAGTTCGACATCGAACACTGAAGCTTTCTTT	CASSSTSNTEAFF
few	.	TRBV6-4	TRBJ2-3	TGTGCCAGCAGTGGTTCAGGGGAGACAGATACGCAGTATTTT	CASSGSGETDTQYF
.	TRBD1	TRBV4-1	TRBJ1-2	TGCGCCAGCAGCCAGGGACAGGGCAATGGCTACACCTTC	CASSQGQGNGYTF
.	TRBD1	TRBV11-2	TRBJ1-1	TGTGCCAGCAGCTTAGGAGTCAGGGGGCAAGCTTTCTTT	CASSLGVRGQAFF
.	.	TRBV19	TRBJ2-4	TGTGCCAGTAGGCTGACAGCACATCTAGCCAAAAACATTCAGTACTTC	CASRLTAHLAKNIQYF
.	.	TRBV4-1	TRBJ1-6	TGCGCCAGCAGCCAAGATGCGAAGGGGTATAATTCACCCCTCCACTTT	CASSQDAKGYNSPLHF
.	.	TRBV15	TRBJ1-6	TGTGCCACCAGCAGAGGTGGCCTCCCGACGAGGGCACCCCTCCACTTT	CATSRGGLPTRAPLHF
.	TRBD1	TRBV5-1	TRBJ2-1	TGCGCCAGCAGCCTCGGGACAGGGGGCTCCTCCTACAATGAGCAGTTCTTC	CASSLGTGGSSYNEQFF
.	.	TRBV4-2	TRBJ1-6	TGTGCCAGCAGCCCCGTTTCGACAGGAGGCTCACCCCTCCACTTT	CASSPVSTGGSPLHF
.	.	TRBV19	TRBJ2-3	TGTGCCAGTAGTACGAGGGGGGGCAGTCCAGATACGCAGTATTTT	CASSTRGGSPDTQYF
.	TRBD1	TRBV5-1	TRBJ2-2	TGCGCCAGCAGCCCGGGGACAGGGAACACCGGGGAGCTGTTTTTT	CASSPGTGNTGELFF
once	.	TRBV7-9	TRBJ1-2	TGTGCCAGCAGCTTAATCTCCTATGGCTACACCTTC	CASSLISYGYTF
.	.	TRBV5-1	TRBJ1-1	TGCGCCAGCAGCTTGGCCGGTGCTGGGAACACTGAAGCTTTCTTT	CASSLAGAGNTEAFF
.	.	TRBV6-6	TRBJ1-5	TGTGCCAGCAGTCCCACCGTCCAGGGGCATCAGCCCCAGCATTTT	CASSPTVQGHQPQHF
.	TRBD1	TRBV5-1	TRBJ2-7	TGCGCCAGCAGCTTAGGGACAGGGAGAGGCTACGAGCAGTACTTC	CASSLGTGRGYEQYF
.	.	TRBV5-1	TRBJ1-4	TGCGCCAGCAGCATAACCGGGACACAACTGTTTTTT	CASSITGTQLFF
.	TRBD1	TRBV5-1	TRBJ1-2	TGCGCCAGCAGCCAGAGCCGGACAGGGGTTGACTATGGCTACACCTTC	CASSQSRTGVDYGYTF
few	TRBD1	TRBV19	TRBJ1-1	TGTGCCAGTAGTGCCGGGACAGGGGACCAGAACACTGAAGCTTTCTTT	CASSAGTGDQNTEAFF
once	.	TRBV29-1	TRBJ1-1	TGCAGCGTTGAGGAGGGACTGAACACTGAAGCTTTCTTT	CSVEEGLNTEAFF